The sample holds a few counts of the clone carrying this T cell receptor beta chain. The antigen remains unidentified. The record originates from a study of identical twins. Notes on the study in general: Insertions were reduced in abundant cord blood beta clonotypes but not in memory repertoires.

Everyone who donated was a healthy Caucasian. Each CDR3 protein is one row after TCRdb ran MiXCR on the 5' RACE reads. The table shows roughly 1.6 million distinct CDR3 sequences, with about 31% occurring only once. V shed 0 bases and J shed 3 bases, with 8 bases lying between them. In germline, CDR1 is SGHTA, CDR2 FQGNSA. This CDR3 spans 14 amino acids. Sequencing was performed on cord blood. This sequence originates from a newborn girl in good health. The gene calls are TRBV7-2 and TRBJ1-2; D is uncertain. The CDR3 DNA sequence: TGTGCCAGCAGCTTAGCCGGCAGAGACTATGGCTACACCTTC. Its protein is CASSLAGRDYGYTF.